The 3 T cell receptor beta chains below come from one sample, sequenced in a study of cytomegalovirus exposure and HLA in healthy donors. Primers: 60 Vbeta forward and 13 Jbeta reverse. Profiled with immunoSEQ multiplex PCR; TCRdb holds only in-frame clones, not every one. The listing contains 95,000 to 150,000 clones. Sequencing was carried out using PBMCs. The receptors come from a man between 35 and 55 years old in good health and CMV-seronegative.

The chain couples TRBV2 to TRBJ1-3, with D tentatively TRBD1 (5 bases). V lost 8 bases and J 0 bases, leaving 11 bases between the germline ends. This CDR3 is 14 amino acids long. Germline assignment: CDR1 SNHLY and CDR2 FYNNEI. CDR3 amino acids: CASGTASSGNTIYF. The DNA of the CDR3 is TGTGCCAGCGGGACTGCAAGCTCTGGAAACACCATATATTTT.

This rearrangement joins TRBV6-5 to TRBJ2-7; 12 nucleotides agree with TRBD1. The germline V gene has CDR1 MNHEY and CDR2 SVGAGI. J gave up 8 bases and V 6 bases, and 8 bases lay outside the gene matches. The CDR3 has 14 residues. CDR3 nucleotide sequence: TGTGCCAGCAGCAGGGGACAGGGGGCAGAAAAGCAGTACTTC. Its translation is CASSRGQGAEKQYF.

The chain combines TRBV14 with TRBJ2-1, with 10 bases that match TRBD2. CDR1 SGHDN and CDR2 FVKESK come from the germline V gene. The ends lost 2 bases at V and 5 bases at J; junction bases unmatched: 0. This CDR3 is built from 14 residues. CDR3 amino acids: CASSQTSGNNEQFF. Written as DNA, the CDR3 is TGTGCCAGCAGCCAAACTAGCGGGAACAATGAGCAGTTCTTC.